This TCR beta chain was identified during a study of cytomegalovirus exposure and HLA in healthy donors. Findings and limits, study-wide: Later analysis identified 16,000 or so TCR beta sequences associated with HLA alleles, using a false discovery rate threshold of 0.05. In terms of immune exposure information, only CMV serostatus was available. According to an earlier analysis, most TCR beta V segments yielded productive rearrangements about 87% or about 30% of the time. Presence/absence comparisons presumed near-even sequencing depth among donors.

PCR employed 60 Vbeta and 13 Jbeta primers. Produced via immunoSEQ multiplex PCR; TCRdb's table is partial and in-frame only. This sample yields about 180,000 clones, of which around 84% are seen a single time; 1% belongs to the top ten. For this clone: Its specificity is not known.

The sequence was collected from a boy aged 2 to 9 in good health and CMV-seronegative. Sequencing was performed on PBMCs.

The CDR3 DNA follows: TGTGCCAGCAGTACCTCCCTTCAGGGGAGCGGGGAGCTGTTTTTT. This sequence encodes CASSTSLQGSGELFF. The chain joins TRBV6-5 to TRBJ2-2; D is perhaps TRBD1 (6 bases). There are 15 residues in the CDR3. The germline V and J ends were trimmed by 5 bases and 7 bases, with 17 bases remaining between them. The germline V gene encodes CDR1 MNHEY and CDR2 SVGAGI.